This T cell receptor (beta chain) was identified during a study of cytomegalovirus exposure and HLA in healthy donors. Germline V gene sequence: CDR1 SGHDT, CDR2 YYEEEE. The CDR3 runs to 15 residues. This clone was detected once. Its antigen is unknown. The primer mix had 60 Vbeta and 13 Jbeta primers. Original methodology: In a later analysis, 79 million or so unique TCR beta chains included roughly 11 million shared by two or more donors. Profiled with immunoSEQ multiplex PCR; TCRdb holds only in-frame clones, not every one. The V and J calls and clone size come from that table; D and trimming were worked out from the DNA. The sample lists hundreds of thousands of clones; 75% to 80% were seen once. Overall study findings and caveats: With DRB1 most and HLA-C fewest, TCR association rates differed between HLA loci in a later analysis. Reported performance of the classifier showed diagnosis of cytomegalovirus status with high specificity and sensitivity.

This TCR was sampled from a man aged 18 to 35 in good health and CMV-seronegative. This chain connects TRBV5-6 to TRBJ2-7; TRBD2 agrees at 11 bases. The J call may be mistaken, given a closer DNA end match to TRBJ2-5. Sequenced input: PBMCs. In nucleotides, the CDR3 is TGTGCCAGCAGCTTGGGACTAGCGGGACAAGAGACCCAGTACTTC. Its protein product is CASSLGLAGQETQYF.